This entry features one T cell receptor beta chain sequence. The data were produced by immunoSEQ multiplex PCR, yet TCRdb's version contains in-frame clones alone and is incomplete. This sample carries 100,000 or so clones, about 93% of them seen once, and the ten largest clones take about 0.98%. This entry is derived from a study of T cell changes during pregnancy in multiple sclerosis. The V gene's germline CDR1 is SGHRS and CDR2 YFSETQ. The CDR3 has 14 amino acids. V lost 4 bases and J lost 5; bases outside the gene matches: 5. This material consisted of peripheral blood, taken after pregnancy. The TCR sequence derives from a female donor with multiple sclerosis, enrolled in a pregnancy study. The gene calls are TRBV5-1 and TRBJ2-3, with 9 bases fitting TRBD1. The CDR3 nucleotides are TGCGCCAGCAGCATAGGGACAGGGAGAGATACGCAGTATTTT. Residues: CASSIGTGRDTQYF.